This T cell receptor beta chain was found in a study of T cells of healthy individuals. The CDR3 has 13 amino acids. J lost 10 bases, V lost 3 bases, and 9 bases had no gene match. CDR1 and CDR2 from the germline V gene are SQVTM and ANQGSEA. TCRdb ran MiXCR on the 5' RACE reads and lists one entry per CDR3 protein. The table has tens of thousands of distinct CDR3 sequences, 15% to 20% seen once; the top ten hold around 4.6%. This clonotype appeared many times. V gene TRBV29-1 combines with J gene TRBJ2-1; 7 bases fit TRBD1. The receptor was isolated from a human donor in good health. The CDR3 here is CSVEIQGRWEQFF. CDR3 DNA: TGCAGCGTTGAGATACAGGGGCGGTGGGAGCAGTTCTTC.